These T cell receptor beta chains were read from a single sample in a study of blood T cell repertoires in COVID-19. TCRdb keeps only in-frame clones here, not all; method: immunoSEQ multiplex PCR. The table has about 280,000 clones, 70% to 90% seen once. Sequenced sample: peripheral blood. These receptor sequences come from a man aged 18 to 29 with active or convalescent COVID-19. Both conserved end residues are part of each CDR3. Each record gives: clone size, V gene, D gene, J gene, CDR3 DNA, CDR3 protein. The D gene is left open where the match is weak. Clone size is given for some rows only: seen once, a few or many times, or a class if the clone is expanded.

clone size: once
V gene: TRBV5-6
D gene: NA
J gene: TRBJ1-6
CDR3 DNA: TGTGCCAGCAGCTTGGGGCGGGGCTATAATTCACCCCTCCACTTT
CDR3 protein: CASSLGRGYNSPLHF

clone size: NA
V gene: TRBV27
D gene: NA
J gene: TRBJ1-1
CDR3 DNA: TGTGCCAGCAGTTTTGGGTCGGGCACTGAAGCTTTCTTT
CDR3 protein: CASSFGSGTEAFF

clone size: NA
V gene: TRBV2
D gene: TRBD1
J gene: TRBJ2-5
CDR3 DNA: TGTGCCAGCAGTGATGACCGGACAGGGCGCCAAGAGACCCAGTACTTC
CDR3 protein: CASSDDRTGRQETQYF

clone size: NA
V gene: TRBV29-1
D gene: TRBD1
J gene: TRBJ2-7
CDR3 DNA: TGCAGCGTTGTGCGGGACAGGGGTTACGAGCAGTACTTC
CDR3 protein: CSVVRDRGYEQYF

clone size: once
V gene: TRBV5-1
D gene: NA
J gene: TRBJ1-1
CDR3 DNA: TGCGCCAGCAGGGGTCTGGACGGGGAGAACACTGAAGCTTTCTTT
CDR3 protein: CASRGLDGENTEAFF

clone size: NA
V gene: TRBV5-1
D gene: TRBD1
J gene: TRBJ2-7
CDR3 DNA: TGCGCCAGCAGCGCTGGACAGGGGGCTTCCTACGAGCAGTACTTC
CDR3 protein: CASSAGQGASYEQYF

clone size: once
V gene: TRBV4-2
D gene: TRBD1
J gene: TRBJ1-2
CDR3 DNA: TGTGCCAGCAGCCAACCGGACAGGGGGAATGGCTACACCTTC
CDR3 protein: CASSQPDRGNGYTF

clone size: NA
V gene: TRBV20-1
D gene: TRBD1
J gene: TRBJ1-4
CDR3 DNA: TGCAGTGCTAGTACAGGACAGGGCGTGAGGGTCTTTGAAAAACTGTTTTTT
CDR3 protein: CSASTGQGVRVFEKLFF

clone size: NA
V gene: TRBV12-3/TRBV12-4
D gene: NA
J gene: TRBJ1-2
CDR3 DNA: TGTGCCAGCAGTTTGGCGGGGCCCTATGGCTACACCTTC
CDR3 protein: CASSLAGPYGYTF

clone size: NA
V gene: TRBV6-6
D gene: NA
J gene: TRBJ1-2
CDR3 DNA: TGTGCCAGCAGTTACTACCAGGGTGAAAACTATGGCTACACCTTC
CDR3 protein: CASSYYQGENYGYTF

clone size: NA
V gene: TRBV6-2/TRBV6-3
D gene: TRBD2
J gene: TRBJ2-2
CDR3 DNA: TGTGCCAGCAGTTACCGCCCCTTCCCTAGCGGGGCAAACACCGGGGAGCTGTTTTTT
CDR3 protein: CASSYRPFPSGANTGELFF

clone size: NA
V gene: TRBV5-1
D gene: NA
J gene: TRBJ1-4
CDR3 DNA: TGCGCCAGCAGCTTCGGGACATCGGGAAATGAAAAACTGTTTTTT
CDR3 protein: CASSFGTSGNEKLFF

clone size: once
V gene: TRBV6-5
D gene: TRBD2
J gene: TRBJ2-2
CDR3 DNA: TGTGCCAGCAGCGGCGGGAGAGCGAACACCGGGGAGCTGTTTTTT
CDR3 protein: CASSGGRANTGELFF

clone size: NA
V gene: TRBV7-3
D gene: NA
J gene: TRBJ2-1
CDR3 DNA: TGTGCCAGCAGCCCAACAGGCAACTCCTACAATGAGCAGTTCTTC
CDR3 protein: CASSPTGNSYNEQFF

clone size: NA
V gene: TRBV18
D gene: NA
J gene: TRBJ2-7
CDR3 DNA: TGTGCCAGCTCACCTAAACGTGAGGGATACGAGCAGTACTTC
CDR3 protein: CASSPKREGYEQYF

clone size: NA
V gene: TRBV18
D gene: NA
J gene: TRBJ2-7
CDR3 DNA: TGTGCCAGCTCACCATCGAAAGGAGGGCTTGGGTACGAGCAGTACTTC
CDR3 protein: CASSPSKGGLGYEQYF

clone size: NA
V gene: TRBV25-1
D gene: NA
J gene: TRBJ2-2
CDR3 DNA: TGTGCCAGCAGTGAATACGGGAGTGAATCGAACACCGGGGAGCTGTTTTTT
CDR3 protein: CASSEYGSESNTGELFF

clone size: NA
V gene: TRBV5-1
D gene: TRBD1
J gene: TRBJ1-2
CDR3 DNA: TGCGCCAGCAGCCCTGGACAGGGTGGTGGCTACACCTTC
CDR3 protein: CASSPGQGGGYTF

clone size: NA
V gene: TRBV28
D gene: NA
J gene: TRBJ1-5
CDR3 DNA: TGTGCCAGCAGCTCACCGTCAGGGGCGAATCAGCCCCAGCATTTT
CDR3 protein: CASSSPSGANQPQHF

clone size: NA
V gene: TRBV19
D gene: NA
J gene: TRBJ1-2
CDR3 DNA: TGTGCCAGTAGTACCCCAGGGGACGGGCGGTACTATGGCTACACCTTC
CDR3 protein: CASSTPGDGRYYGYTF

clone size: NA
V gene: TRBV5-5
D gene: TRBD1
J gene: TRBJ1-5
CDR3 DNA: TGTGCCAGCAGCCTGGGACAGTCTAGCAATCAGCCCCAGCATTTT
CDR3 protein: CASSLGQSSNQPQHF

clone size: once
V gene: TRBV7-9
D gene: NA
J gene: TRBJ2-7
CDR3 DNA: TGTGCCAGCAGCTACGGCCCCCTACAAGGGCTGCGGGGAGGGCAGTACTTC
CDR3 protein: CASSYGPLQGLRGGQYF

clone size: NA
V gene: TRBV7-2
D gene: NA
J gene: TRBJ1-2
CDR3 DNA: TGTGCCAGCAGCTACGGACAGCCGGATCGGGGCTACACCTTC
CDR3 protein: CASSYGQPDRGYTF

clone size: NA
V gene: TRBV19
D gene: TRBD2
J gene: TRBJ2-3
CDR3 DNA: TGTGCAACTGAGGCGGCTAGCGGGGGCGCAGATACGCAGTATTTT
CDR3 protein: CATEAASGGADTQYF